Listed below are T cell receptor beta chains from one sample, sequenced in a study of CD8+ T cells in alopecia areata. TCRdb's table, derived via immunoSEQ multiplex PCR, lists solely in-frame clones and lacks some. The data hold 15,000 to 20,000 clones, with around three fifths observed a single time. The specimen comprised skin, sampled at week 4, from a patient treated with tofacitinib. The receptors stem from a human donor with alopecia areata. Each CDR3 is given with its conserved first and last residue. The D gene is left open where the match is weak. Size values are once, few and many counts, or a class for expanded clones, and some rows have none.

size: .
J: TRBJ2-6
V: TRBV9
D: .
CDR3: CASSAPRSTGANVLTF
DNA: TGTGCCAGCAGCGCTCCGAGGTCGACTGGGGCCAACGTCCTGACTTTC

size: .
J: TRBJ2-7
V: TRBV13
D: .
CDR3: CASSSRGSSDEQYF
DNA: TGTGCCAGCAGCTCGAGGGGAAGTAGTGACGAGCAGTACTTC

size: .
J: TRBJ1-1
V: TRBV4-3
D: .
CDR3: CASSQVGGGTEAFF
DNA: TGCGCCAGCAGCCAAGTGGGTGGGGGTACCGAAGCTTTCTTT

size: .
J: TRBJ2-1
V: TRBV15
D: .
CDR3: CATSRDLAGSNEQFF
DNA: TGTGCCACCAGCAGAGATCTAGCAGGTTCCAATGAGCAGTTCTTC

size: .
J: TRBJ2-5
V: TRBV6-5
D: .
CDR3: CASRGGHQETQYF
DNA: TGTGCCAGCAGAGGGGGGCACCAAGAGACCCAGTACTTC

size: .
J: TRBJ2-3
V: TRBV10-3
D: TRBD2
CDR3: CAIRNGGAADTQYF
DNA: TGTGCCATCAGGAACGGGGGGGCCGCAGATACGCAGTATTTT

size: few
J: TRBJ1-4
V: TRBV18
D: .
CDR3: CASSPIHQGKAHNEKLFF
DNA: TGTGCCAGCTCACCTATCCACCAGGGAAAAGCCCATAATGAAAAACTGTTTTTT

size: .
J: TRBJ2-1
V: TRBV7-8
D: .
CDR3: CASSPSRDEQFF
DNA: TGTGCCAGCAGTCCGTCGAGGGATGAGCAGTTCTTC

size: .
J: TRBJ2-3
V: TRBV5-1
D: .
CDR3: CASSLGRPDTDTQYF
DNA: TGCGCCAGCAGCTTAGGGAGACCCGACACAGATACGCAGTATTTT

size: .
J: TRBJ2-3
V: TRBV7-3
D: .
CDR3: CASSPKGTTDTQYF
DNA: TGTGCCAGCAGCCCCAAGGGGACCACAGATACGCAGTATTTT

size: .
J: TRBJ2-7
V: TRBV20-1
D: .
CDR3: CSASSGYEQYF
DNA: TGCAGTGCTAGCAGCGGCTACGAGCAGTACTTC

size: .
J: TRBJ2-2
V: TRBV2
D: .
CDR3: CASMEAPNTGELFF
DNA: TGTGCCAGCATGGAGGCCCCGAACACCGGGGAGCTGTTTTTT

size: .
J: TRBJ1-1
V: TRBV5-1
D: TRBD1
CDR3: CASSLARTGWMNTEAFF
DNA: TGCGCCAGCAGCTTGGCCCGGACAGGGTGGATGAACACTGAAGCTTTCTTT

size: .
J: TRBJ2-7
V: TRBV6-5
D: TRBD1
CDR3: CASSYGGTGWDEQYF
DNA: TGTGCCAGCAGTTACGGAGGGACAGGGTGGGACGAGCAGTACTTC

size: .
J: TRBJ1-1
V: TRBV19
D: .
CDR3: CASSGPPPIGFSTEAFF
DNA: TGTGCCAGTAGTGGTCCACCTCCCATAGGGTTCAGCACTGAAGCTTTCTTT

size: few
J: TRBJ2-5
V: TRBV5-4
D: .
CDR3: CASSLQGPPRELETQYF
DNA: TGTGCCAGCAGCCTCCAGGGGCCCCCGCGAGAGCTCGAGACCCAGTACTTC

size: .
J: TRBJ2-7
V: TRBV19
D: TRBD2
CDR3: CASRAKRGTYEQYF
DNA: TGTGCCAGTAGAGCCAAGCGGGGTACCTACGAGCAGTACTTC

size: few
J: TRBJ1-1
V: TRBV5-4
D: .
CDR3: CASSLPSRSNTEAFF
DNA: TGTGCCAGCAGCCTCCCCAGCCGTTCGAACACTGAAGCTTTCTTT

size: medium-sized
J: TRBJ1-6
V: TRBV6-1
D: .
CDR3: CASSDWARDSPLHF
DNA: TGTGCCAGCAGTGATTGGGCGAGAGATTCACCCCTCCACTTT

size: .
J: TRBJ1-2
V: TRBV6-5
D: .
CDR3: CASSYMGGYTF
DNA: TGTGCCAGCAGTTACATGGGTGGCTACACCTTC

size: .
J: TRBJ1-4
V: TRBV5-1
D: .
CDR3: CASSHSYDVAGSNEKLFF
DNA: TGCGCCAGCAGCCATTCATACGACGTGGCAGGGAGTAATGAAAAACTGTTTTTT

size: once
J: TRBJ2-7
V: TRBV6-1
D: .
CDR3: CASCNRARDEQYF
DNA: TGTGCCAGCTGCAACCGTGCCAGGGACGAGCAGTACTTC

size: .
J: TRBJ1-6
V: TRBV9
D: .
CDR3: CASSPRGEPYYNSPLHF
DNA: TGTGCCAGCAGCCCCCGAGGAGAACCCTATTATAATTCACCCCTCCACTTT

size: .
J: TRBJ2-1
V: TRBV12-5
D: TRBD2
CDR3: CASGFERGGTNEQFF
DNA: TGTGCTAGTGGTTTTGAGCGGGGGGGTACCAATGAGCAGTTCTTC

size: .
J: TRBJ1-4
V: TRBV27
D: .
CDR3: CASSSLGIDEKLFF
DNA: TGTGCCAGCAGTTCCCTGGGGATAGATGAAAAACTGTTTTTT

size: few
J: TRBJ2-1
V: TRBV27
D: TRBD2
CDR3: CASTLAGPYNEQFF
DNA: TGTGCCAGCACTCTAGCGGGGCCCTACAATGAGCAGTTCTTC

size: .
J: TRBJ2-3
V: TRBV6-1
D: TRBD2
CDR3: CASSGPVAGITDTQYF
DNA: TGTGCCAGCAGTGGACCCGTAGCGGGGATTACAGATACGCAGTATTTT

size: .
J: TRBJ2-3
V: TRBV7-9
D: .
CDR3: CASSLGPSLPDTQYF
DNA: TGTGCCAGCAGCTTAGGGCCTAGCCTCCCCGATACGCAGTATTTT

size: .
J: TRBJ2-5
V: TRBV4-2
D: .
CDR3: CASSQDRGSSETQYF
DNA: TGTGCCAGCAGCCAAGATCGGGGCTCCTCGGAGACCCAGTACTTC

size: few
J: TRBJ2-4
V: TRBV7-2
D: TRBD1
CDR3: CASSFYTGQGLIQYF
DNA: TGTGCCAGCAGCTTTTACACGGGACAGGGTTTGATTCAGTACTTC

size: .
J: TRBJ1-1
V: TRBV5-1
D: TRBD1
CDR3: CASSFNRGDEAFF
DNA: TGCGCCAGCAGCTTCAACAGGGGGGATGAAGCTTTCTTT

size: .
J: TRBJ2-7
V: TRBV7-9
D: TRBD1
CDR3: CASRGTGSYEQYF
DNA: TGTGCCAGCCGCGGGACAGGTTCCTACGAGCAGTACTTC

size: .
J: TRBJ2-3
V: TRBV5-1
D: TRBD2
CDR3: CASSLGTSGGPPTDTQYF
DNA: TGCGCCAGCAGCCTAGGGACTAGCGGGGGCCCACCCACAGATACGCAGTATTTT

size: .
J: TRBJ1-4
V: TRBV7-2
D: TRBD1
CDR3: CASSLGWGQPNEKLFF
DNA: TGTGCCAGCAGCTTAGGATGGGGACAGCCTAATGAAAAACTGTTTTTT

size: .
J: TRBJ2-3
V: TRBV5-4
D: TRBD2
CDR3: CASSPGTSGARTDTQYF
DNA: TGTGCCAGCAGCCCGGGGACTAGCGGGGCTCGCACAGATACGCAGTATTTT

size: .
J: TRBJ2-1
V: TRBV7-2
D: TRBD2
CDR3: CASRSSGGASEQFF
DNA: TGTGCCAGCAGGTCTAGCGGGGGGGCAAGTGAGCAGTTCTTC

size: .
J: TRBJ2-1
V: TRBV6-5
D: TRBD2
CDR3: CASSVLAGGPDEQFF
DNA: TGTGCCAGCAGTGTACTAGCGGGGGGGCCGGATGAGCAGTTCTTC

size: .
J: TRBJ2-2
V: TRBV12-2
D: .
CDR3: CASRGTAANTGELFF
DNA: TGTGCAAGTCGGGGGACAGCCGCGAACACCGGGGAGCTGTTTTTT

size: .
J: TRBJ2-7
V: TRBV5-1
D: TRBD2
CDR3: CASTPSGGFGTYEQYF
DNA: TGCGCCAGCACACCTAGCGGGGGGTTCGGGACCTACGAGCAGTACTTC

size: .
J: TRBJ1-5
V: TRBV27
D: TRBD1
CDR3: CASSEQGVIQPQHF
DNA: TGTGCCAGCAGTGAACAGGGGGTCATTCAGCCCCAGCATTTT

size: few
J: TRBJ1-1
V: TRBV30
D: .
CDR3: CAGLDMGLLLNTEAFF
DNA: TGTGCCGGCCTCGACATGGGGCTCCTCTTGAACACTGAAGCTTTCTTT

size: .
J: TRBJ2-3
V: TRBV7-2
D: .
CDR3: CASSFQQWADTQYF
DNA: TGTGCCAGCAGCTTTCAACAGTGGGCAGATACGCAGTATTTT

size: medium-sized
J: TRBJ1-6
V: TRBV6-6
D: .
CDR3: CASSYRKRGDSPLHF
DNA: TGTGCCAGCAGTTACCGCAAAAGGGGAGATTCACCCCTCCACTTT

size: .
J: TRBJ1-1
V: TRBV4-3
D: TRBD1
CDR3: CASSPRDRQNTEAFF
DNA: TGCGCCAGCAGCCCAAGGGACAGGCAGAACACTGAAGCTTTCTTT

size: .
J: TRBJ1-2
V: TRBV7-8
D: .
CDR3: CASSLNRLSGYGYTF
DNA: TGTGCCAGCAGCTTAAACAGGTTATCAGGCTATGGCTACACCTTC